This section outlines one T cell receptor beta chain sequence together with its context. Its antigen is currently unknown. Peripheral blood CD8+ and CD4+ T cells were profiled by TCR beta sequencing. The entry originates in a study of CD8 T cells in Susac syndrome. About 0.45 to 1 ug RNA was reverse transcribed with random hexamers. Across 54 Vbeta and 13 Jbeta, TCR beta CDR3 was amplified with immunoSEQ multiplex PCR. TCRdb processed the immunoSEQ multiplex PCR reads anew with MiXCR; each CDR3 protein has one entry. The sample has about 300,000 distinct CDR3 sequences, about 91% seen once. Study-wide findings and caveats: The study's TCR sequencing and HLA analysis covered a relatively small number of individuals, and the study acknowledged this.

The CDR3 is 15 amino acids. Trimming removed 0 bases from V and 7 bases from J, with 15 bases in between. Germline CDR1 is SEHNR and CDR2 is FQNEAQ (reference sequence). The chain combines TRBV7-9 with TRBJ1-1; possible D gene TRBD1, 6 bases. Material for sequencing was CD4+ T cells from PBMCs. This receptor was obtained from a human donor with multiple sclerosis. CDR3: CASSLAMGHGSEAFF. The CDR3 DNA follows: TGTGCCAGCAGCTTAGCGATGGGACACGGGAGTGAAGCTTTCTTT.